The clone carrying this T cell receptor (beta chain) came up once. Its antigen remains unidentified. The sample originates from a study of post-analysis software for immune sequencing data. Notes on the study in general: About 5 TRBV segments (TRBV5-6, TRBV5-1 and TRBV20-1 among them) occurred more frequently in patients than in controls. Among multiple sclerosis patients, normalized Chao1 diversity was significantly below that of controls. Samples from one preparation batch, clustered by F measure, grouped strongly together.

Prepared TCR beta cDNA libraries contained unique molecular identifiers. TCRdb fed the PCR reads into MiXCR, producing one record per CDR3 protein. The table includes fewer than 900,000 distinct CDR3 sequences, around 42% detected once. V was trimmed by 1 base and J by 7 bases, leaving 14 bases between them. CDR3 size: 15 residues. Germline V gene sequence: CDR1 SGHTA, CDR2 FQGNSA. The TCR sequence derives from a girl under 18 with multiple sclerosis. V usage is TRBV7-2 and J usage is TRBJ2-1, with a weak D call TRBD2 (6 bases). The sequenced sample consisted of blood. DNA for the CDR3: TGTGCCAGCAGCTTAGTTGGTGCTGGGGGGAATGAGCAGTTCTTC. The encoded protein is CASSLVGAGGNEQFF.